This T cell receptor beta chain was sequenced in a study of early T cells in non-severe SARS-CoV-2 infection. The wider study: Chains stayed unpaired after sequencing of bulk RNA from unsorted whole blood. Study-wide results and caveats: Clonotype matching in VDJdb favored anti-spike CD8 responses and did not capture private and CD4 specificities.

The CDR3 spans 18 residues. The ends lost 5 bases at V and 2 bases at J; junction bases unmatched: 10. Germline V gives CDR1 MNHEY, CDR2 SVGAGI. Concerning this clonotype itself: Its antigen remains unknown.

Individual cDNA molecules were tagged with unique molecular identifiers, the study reported. One entry per CDR3 protein, called by TCRdb with MiXCR from the 5' RACE reads. Of 80,000 to 95,000 distinct CDR3 sequences in the sample, 14% were seen once. The sequence came from an adult who was a healthcare worker with PCR-confirmed SARS-CoV-2 infection or an uninfected control (not recorded which). The sequenced sample consisted of whole blood. The chain has TRBV6-5 and TRBJ2-6; 9 positions agree with TRBD2. CDR3 sequence: CASSGGAGTSPGANVLTF. In nucleotides, the CDR3 is TGTGCCAGCAGTGGCGGGGCAGGGACTAGCCCTGGGGCCAACGTCCTGACTTTC.